This TCR beta chain derives from a study of cytomegalovirus exposure and HLA in healthy donors (dated by TCRdb to 2017 to 2019). General notes on the study: In an earlier analysis of some 550 of the donors, 250 to 350 Gb of sequence data and 117 million unique TCR beta sequences from 150 million to 200 million T cells were reported. An early release that covered some 640 HLA-typed donors contained approximately 300 gigabases of sequencing data and roughly 84 million unique TCR sequences. The study aimed to test whether signatures of past pathogen exposure could be identified by cataloging public T cell receptors. A later genetic analysis used genome-wide SNP genotypes for 398 of the 666 donors, treating that subset as a discovery cohort. To study patterns of TCR occurrence, a later analysis re-analyzed previously published TCR beta repertoires from just over 650 donors and added high-resolution HLA genotyping. Every repertoire in the discovery cohort had been generated on one and the same sequencing platform. An earlier analysis of roughly 600 of the donors used high-throughput TCR beta sequencing to judge whether each TCR beta V gene segment behaved as functional or pseudogenic. The later analysis used no new phenotypic data to find candidate immune exposures, relying instead on TCR beta sequences and their occurrence across donors. Both class I and class II loci were covered by HLA typing, at four-digit resolution. The T cell repertoires of under 700 subjects were profiled by immunosequencing and related to cytomegalovirus serostatus. Donor age, sex, ethnicity and CMV serostatus were collected together with the repertoire data. In addition to the first cohort of around 670 subjects, a separate validation cohort of approximately 130 different subjects was used. The number of donors typed differed by locus, with roughly 629-640 for A, B, C, DRB1 and DQB1, around 560 for DQA1, over 600 for DPA1, and around 430 for DPB1. Of the 350 to 450 genotyped donors, about 80% fell in the genetic ancestry cluster associated with self-reported Caucasian donors. To predict cytomegalovirus infection status, the study brought together high-throughput TCR immunosequencing, statistical association of individual TCRs with disease status, and machine learning. On average, around 230,000 unique TCR beta nucleotide sequences were sequenced per donor among 398 genotyped donors of the cohort, with around 19% of those sequences being non-productive. Because of strong linkage in the cohort, roughly five DR-DQ haplotypes were treated as single units for association and clustering. General findings and caveats noted by the study authors: An association between a missense DCLRE1C variant and V-gene and J-gene trimming of TCR beta chains was found in a later genetic analysis and replicated in an independent cohort. A group of highly shared sequence variants was considered likely to be a technical artifact of the sequencing pipeline. Most CMV-associated TCR beta chains appeared to be HLA-restricted in a later analysis, and the HLA associations seemed to be driven largely by CMV exposure. In vitro tests confirmed that three of the cytomegalovirus-associated TCR beta chains recognize cytomegalovirus antigens. The only immune exposure information available for the cohort was CMV serostatus. Some IMGT-functional V segments, including TRBV6-2 and TRBV6-3, could not be distinguished by the 87-base-pair reads and were therefore excluded. Linkage disequilibrium might explain the correlated functional status among segregating V segments, but an unknown experimental factor could not be excluded. Compared with the roughly 600-donor mean, donors in an Asian-associated ancestry cluster had fewer N-insertions in productive TCRs, according to a later genetic analysis. HLA typing was unavailable for some donors at each locus, so association tests used only the typed subset. The authors suggested that the approach could potentially be extended to other disease states and immunological phenotypes. Because counts were too low, around 18 rarely observed V segments, including chromosome 9 orphons, were left out of the earlier analysis of 587 of the donors. The presence/absence analyses assumed that sequencing depth was roughly uniform across donors, and that assumption may not be true. In a later analysis, HLA-associated TCR beta chains showed more clonal expansion and lower generation probabilities than non-associated chains that were equally common. In this cohort, only TCR beta chains were sequenced, and detectable features were limited by the absence of alpha or paired-chain data. Broadly in line with IMGT annotations, most TCR beta V segments showed up in productive rearrangements about 87% or about 30% of the time in an earlier analysis of about 500 of the donors. According to a later analysis, TCR association rates differed among HLA loci, with DRB1 alleles showing the most associated TCRs and HLA-C alleles showing the fewest. Most TCR sequences were seen in very few donors, while some public TCRs were found in many individuals. According to a later analysis, parvovirus B19, influenza, CMV and Epstein-Barr virus appeared linked to several top co-occurrence clusters. When HLA alleles, especially DR and DQ, strongly co-occurred, attributing TCR associations to individual alleles was difficult. In the study, around 160 TCR beta chains were listed as associated with cytomegalovirus. A further reported finding was that TCR beta sequences accurately predicted the HLA-A and HLA-B alleles for most subjects in the first cohort. Cytomegalovirus status was reported to be diagnosed by the classifier with high specificity and sensitivity in both the original and validation cohorts. A later analysis associated about 17,000 TCR beta sequences with specific HLA alleles at a false discovery rate of 0.05.

At the junction V is shortened by 3 bases and J by 10 bases; bases outside the gene matches: 7. The germline V gene (reference sequence) specifies GTSNPN as CDR1 and SVGIG as CDR2. Counted from cysteine to phenylalanine, this CDR3 has 14 amino acids. Of all the DNA, just the CDR3 is kept, 42 bases in frame from base 1. Remarks on this clone: Its target antigen remains unknown. Per-base qualities were not stored, and no clone one base away is much larger.

Libraries were made using the immunoSEQ multiplex PCR assay. For the multiplex PCR, a mixture combining 60 forward primers for TCR Vbeta segments and 13 reverse primers for TCR Jbeta segments was used. The CDR3 region of rearranged TCR beta genes was amplified from genomic DNA by a multiplex PCR assay. The Illumina HiSeq System was used to sequence the amplified TCR beta libraries as 87-base-pair reads. On the authors' methods: A later analysis counted 65 million to 90 million unique TCR beta chains across the 700 or so repertoires, and about 10 million of these chains were shared by at least two donors. A nearest-neighbor algorithm error-corrected the raw reads and collapsed the reads into unique sequences, merging closely related sequences to remove PCR and sequencing errors. Alignment of CDR3 sequences to IMGT reference sequences was used to assign V, D and J gene segments. Each retained sequence needed at least a six-nucleotide match to both a V gene segment and a J gene segment. A rearrangement was called productive if the CDR3 had no stop codons and remained in frame with V and J, and every other rearrangement was called non-productive. CDR3 was defined by IMGT convention, running from the second conserved V-encoded cysteine to the conserved J-encoded phenylalanine. In an earlier analysis of more than 550 of the donors, sequences lacking an unambiguous match to a single V gene segment were excluded. An earlier analysis of a few hundred of the donors classified V segments as functional when productive rearrangements were above 56.7% and as segregating when the standard deviation between donors was above 5%. A statistical classification framework was developed to diagnose cytomegalovirus status using the catalog of TCR beta chain sequences. In a later analysis, V and J genes were assigned by comparing TCR nucleotide sequences against IMGT/GENE-DB human TR gene sequences. Using the TCRdist pipeline, a later analysis assigned CDR3 sequences along with most-parsimonious VDJ recombination scenarios. A later analysis defined each TCR beta chain by its CDR3 amino acid sequence plus V-gene family, and excluded reads lacking a unique V-gene family. A later analysis removed 600 or so highly shared, low-generation-probability nucleotide sequences to deal with suspected cross-contamination and a sequencing artifact. A later analysis calculated a clonal expansion index for each public chain from normalized within-repertoire ranks of inferred template counts. A later analysis computed generation probabilities with a VDJ recombination model fitted to out-of-frame rearrangements, and checked the results against IGoR. A later analysis scored TCR-TCR, TCR-HLA and TCR-CMV co-occurrence with hypergeometric tests, applying a repertoire-size bias correction to TCR pairs. To estimate false discovery rates, a later analysis permuted the HLA or CMV assignments 20 times. A later analysis grouped co-occurring TCRs with DBSCAN, adding TCRdist sequence similarity when clustering within HLA-allele-positive subsets. For co-occurrence clustering, repertoires with fewer than 30,000 or more than 120,000 public chains were excluded, along with four or five repertoires with anomalous nucleotide sharing. TCRdb obtained this table from immuneACCESS and retained in-frame rearrangements with V and J assigned. These tables miss some clones; where compared with another copy, unresolved V genes account for less than half of the shortfall, and the remainder is unexplained. The V and J calls and clone size are taken from that table; D and trimming were inferred from the DNA. Present in this sample are fewer than 150,000 clones, approximately 89% of which were seen just once. About 6.7% of the sample lies in the top ten.

The cohort consisted of some 730 healthy bone marrow donors. At the time of sampling, every cohort member was nominally healthy, though immune exposures that went unrecorded were likely present. The donor tested CMV seropositive and was one of the 289 seropositive cohort members. A peripheral blood sample was provided by each donor, and peripheral blood mononuclear cells were used for TCR beta sequencing. Genomic DNA was extracted from the blood cell samples with the Qiagen DNeasy Blood Extraction Kit. The material sequenced was PBMCs. The receptor was isolated from a woman between 25 and 40 years old in good health and CMV-seropositive. The chain was built from TRBV30 and TRBJ2-1, and TRBD2 matches 12 of the central bases. The CDR3 amino acid sequence is: CAWRLAGGRGEQFF. The DNA sequence is TGTGCCTGGAGGCTAGCGGGAGGGCGGGGGGAGCAGTTCTTC.